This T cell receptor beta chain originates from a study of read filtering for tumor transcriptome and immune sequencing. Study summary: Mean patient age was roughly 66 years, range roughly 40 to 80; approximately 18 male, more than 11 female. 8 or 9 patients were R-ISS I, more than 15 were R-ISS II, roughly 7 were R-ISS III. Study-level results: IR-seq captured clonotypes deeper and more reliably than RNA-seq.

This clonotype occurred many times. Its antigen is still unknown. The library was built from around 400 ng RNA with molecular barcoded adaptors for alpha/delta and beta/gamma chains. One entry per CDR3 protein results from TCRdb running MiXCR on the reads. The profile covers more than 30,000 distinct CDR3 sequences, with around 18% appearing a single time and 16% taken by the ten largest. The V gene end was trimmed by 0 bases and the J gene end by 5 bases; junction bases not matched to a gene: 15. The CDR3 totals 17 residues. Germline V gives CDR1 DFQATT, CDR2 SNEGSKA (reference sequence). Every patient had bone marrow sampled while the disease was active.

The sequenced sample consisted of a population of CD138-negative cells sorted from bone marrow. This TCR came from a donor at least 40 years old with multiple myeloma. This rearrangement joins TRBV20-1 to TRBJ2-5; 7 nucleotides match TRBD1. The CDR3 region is CSARDPGPNRGEETQYF. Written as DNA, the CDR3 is TGCAGTGCTAGAGATCCGGGCCCTAACAGGGGTGAGGAGACCCAGTACTTC.